This TCR beta chain is from a study of human T cells and chemical hapten exposure. Study-wide context: The study enrolled mostly female patients with alopecia areata, totalis or universalis.

Each CDR3 protein gets one entry after TCRdb re-called the RACE reads with MiXCR. The sample consists of about 360,000 distinct CDR3 sequences, 4.8% of them appearing once. Germline V gene lookup returns CDR1 SGHRS and CDR2 YFSETQ. This CDR3 is built from 15 residues. After removal of 0 bases from V and 3 bases from J, the junction contained 3 bases not matched to a gene. This clonotype was seen only a few times. Time point meaning: patch test 1, 2 weeks after DPC sensitization. Sample treatment: therapeutic diphenylcyclopropenone sensitization with weekly scalp DPC. This clonotype was obtained from a woman between 45 and 65 years old with alopecia areata. Some clones in this sample may be carry-over from other donors' samples. This chain joins TRBV5-1 and TRBJ2-7, with TRBD2 identical over 10 bases. This specimen was whole blood, taken in connection with sensitization to the hapten diphenylcyclopropenone (DPC). In nucleotides, the CDR3 is TGCGCCAGCAGCTTGGGGCTAGCGGGAGTCTACGAGCAGTACTTC. This sequence encodes CASSLGLAGVYEQYF.